This T cell receptor (beta chain) was captured by sequencing in a study of OX40 agonist ivuxolimab in advanced cancers. The overall study: Patients received ivuxolimab, an intravenous treatment, every 2 weeks at 0.01 to 10 mg/kg.

Notes on this clone: The antigen is undetermined.

Assay: immunoSEQ multiplex PCR; the TCRdb copy retains only in-frame clones and omits some. The data show fewer than 80,000 clones, with 75% to 90% seen just once and roughly 0.9% held by the top ten. Study-wide results and caveats: The authors did not determine the antigen specificity of the expanded peripheral T cells.

CDR3 length: 16 amino acids. After removal of 4 bases from V and 7 bases from J, the junction contained 10 bases not matched to a gene. The germline V gene has CDR1 MNHEY and CDR2 SVGAGI. This TCR came from an adult with an advanced solid tumor such as melanoma, head and neck, liver or kidney cancer. This specimen was CD4+ or CD8+ T cells sorted from blood, taken in a trial of the OX40 agonist ivuxolimab. The V call is TRBV6-5, the J call TRBJ1-4, with 9 bases matching TRBD1. The CDR3 nucleotides read TGTGCCAGCAGTTCGCCGAAACAGGGGGCGGGTGAAAAACTGTTTTTT. The encoded protein is CASSSPKQGAGEKLFF.